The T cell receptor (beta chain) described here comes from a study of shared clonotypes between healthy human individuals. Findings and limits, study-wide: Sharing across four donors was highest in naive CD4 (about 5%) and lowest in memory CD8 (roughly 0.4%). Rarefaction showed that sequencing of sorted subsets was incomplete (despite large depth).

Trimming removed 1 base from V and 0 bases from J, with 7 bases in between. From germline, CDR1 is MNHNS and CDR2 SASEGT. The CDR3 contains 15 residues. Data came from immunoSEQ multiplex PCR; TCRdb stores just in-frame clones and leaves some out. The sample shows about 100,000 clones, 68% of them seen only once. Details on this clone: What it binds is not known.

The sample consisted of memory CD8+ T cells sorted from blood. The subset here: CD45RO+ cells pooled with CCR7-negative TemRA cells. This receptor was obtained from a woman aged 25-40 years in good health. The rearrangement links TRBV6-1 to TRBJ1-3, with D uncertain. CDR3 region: CASSEEESSGNTIYF. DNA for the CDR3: TGTGCCAGCAGTGAAGAGGAAAGCTCTGGAAACACCATATATTTT.